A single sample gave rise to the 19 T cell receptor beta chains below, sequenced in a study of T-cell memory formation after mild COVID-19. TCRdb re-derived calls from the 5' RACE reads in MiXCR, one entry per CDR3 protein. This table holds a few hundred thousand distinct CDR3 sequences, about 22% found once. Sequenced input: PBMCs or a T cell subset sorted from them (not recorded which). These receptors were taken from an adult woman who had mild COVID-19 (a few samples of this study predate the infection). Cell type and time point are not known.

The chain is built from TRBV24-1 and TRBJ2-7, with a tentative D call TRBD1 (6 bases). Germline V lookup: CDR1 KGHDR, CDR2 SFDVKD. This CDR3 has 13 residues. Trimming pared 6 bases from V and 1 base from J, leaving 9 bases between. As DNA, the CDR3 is TGTGCCACCAGTACAGGGTCTTCCTACGAGCAGTACTTC. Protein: CATSTGSSYEQYF.

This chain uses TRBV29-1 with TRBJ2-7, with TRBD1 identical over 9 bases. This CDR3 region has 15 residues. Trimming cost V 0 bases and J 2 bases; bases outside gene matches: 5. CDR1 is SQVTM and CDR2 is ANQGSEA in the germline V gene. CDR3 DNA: TGCAGCGTTGAAGATCGGGACAGGGCCCCCTACGAGCAGTACTTC. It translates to CSVEDRDRAPYEQYF.

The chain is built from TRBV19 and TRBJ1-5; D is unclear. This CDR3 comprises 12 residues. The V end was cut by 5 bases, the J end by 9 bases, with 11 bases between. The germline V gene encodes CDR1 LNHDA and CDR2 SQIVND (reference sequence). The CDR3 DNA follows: TGTGCCAGTAGTGACATCCCCTCGCCCCAGCATTTT. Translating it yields CASSDIPSPQHF.

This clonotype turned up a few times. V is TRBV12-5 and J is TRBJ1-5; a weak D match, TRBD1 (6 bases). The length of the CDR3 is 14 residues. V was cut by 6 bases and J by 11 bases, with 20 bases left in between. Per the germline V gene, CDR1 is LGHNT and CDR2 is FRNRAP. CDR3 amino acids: CASGDDRSGVSQHF. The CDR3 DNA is TGTGCTAGTGGGGATGACAGATCAGGGGTGTCCCAGCATTTT.

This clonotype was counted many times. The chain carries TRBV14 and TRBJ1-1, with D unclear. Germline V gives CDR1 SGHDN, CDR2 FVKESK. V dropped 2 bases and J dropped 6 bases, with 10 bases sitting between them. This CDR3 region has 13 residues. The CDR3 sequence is CASSQNSYAEAFF. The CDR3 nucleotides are TGTGCCAGCAGCCAAAATAGCTACGCTGAAGCTTTCTTT.

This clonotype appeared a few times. The CDR3 loop reads CASSERLAGGPETQYF. Here the CDR3 DNA reads TGTGCCAGCAGTGAAAGATTAGCGGGGGGGCCAGAGACCCAGTACTTC. This chain uses TRBV2 with TRBJ2-5; the match to TRBD2 covers 11 bases. The CDR3 extends over 16 amino acids. The germline gives CDR1 SNHLY, CDR2 FYNNEI. Losses at the gene ends were 2 bases for V and 4 bases for J; bases not matched to a gene: 6.

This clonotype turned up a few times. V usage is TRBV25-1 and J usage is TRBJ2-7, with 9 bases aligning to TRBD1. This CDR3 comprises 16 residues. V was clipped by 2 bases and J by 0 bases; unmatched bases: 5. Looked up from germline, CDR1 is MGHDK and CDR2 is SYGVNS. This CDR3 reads CASSEAGTGSSYEQYF. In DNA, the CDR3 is TGTGCCAGCAGTGAAGCCGGGACAGGGAGCTCCTACGAGCAGTACTTC.

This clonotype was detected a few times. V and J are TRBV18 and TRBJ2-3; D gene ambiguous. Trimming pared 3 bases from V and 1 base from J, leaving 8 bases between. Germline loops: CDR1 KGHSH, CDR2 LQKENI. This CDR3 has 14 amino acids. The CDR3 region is CASSPPAGTDTQYF. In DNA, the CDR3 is TGTGCCAGCTCACCCCCGGCGGGCACAGATACGCAGTATTTT. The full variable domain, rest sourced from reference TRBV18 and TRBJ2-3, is NAGVMQNPRHLVRRRGQEARLRCSPMKGHSHVYWYRQLPEEGLKFMVYLQKENIIDESGMPKERFSAEFPKEGPSILRIQQVVRGDSAAYFCASSPPAGTDTQYFGPGTRLTVL.

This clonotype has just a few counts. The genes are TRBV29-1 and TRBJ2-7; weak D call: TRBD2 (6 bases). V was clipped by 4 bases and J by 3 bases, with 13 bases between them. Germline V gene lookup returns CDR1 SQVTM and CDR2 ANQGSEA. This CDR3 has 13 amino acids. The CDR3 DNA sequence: TGCAGCGTTGTTGTCGGGAGTTACTACGAGCAGTACTTC. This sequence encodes CSVVVGSYYEQYF.

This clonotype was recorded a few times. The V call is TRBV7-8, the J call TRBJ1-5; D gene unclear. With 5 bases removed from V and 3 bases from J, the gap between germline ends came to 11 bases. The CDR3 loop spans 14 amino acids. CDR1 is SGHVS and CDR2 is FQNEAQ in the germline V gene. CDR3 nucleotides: TGTGCCAGCAGCGTAGTAGCAATCAATCAGCCCCAGCATTTT. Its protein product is CASSVVAINQPQHF. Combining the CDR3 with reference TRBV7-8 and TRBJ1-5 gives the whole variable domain GAGVSQSPRYKVAKRGQDVALRCDPISGHVSLFWYQQALGQGPEFLTYFQNEAQLDKSGLPSDRFFAERPEGSVSTLKIQRTQQEDSAVYLCASSVVAINQPQHFGDGTRLSIL.

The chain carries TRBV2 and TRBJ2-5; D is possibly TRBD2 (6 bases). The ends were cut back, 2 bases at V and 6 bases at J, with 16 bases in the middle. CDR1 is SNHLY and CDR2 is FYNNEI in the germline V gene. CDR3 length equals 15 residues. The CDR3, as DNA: TGTGCCAGCAGTGAACAGACTAGTCGCCTTCAGACCCAGTACTTC. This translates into CASSEQTSRLQTQYF.

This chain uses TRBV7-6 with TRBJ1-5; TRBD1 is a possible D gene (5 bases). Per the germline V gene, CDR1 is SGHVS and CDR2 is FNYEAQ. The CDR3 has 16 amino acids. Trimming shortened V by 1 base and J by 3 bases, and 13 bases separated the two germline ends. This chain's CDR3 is CASSLGGGWDNQPQHF. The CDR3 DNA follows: TGTGCCAGCAGCTTAGGGGGGGGATGGGACAATCAGCCCCAGCATTTT.

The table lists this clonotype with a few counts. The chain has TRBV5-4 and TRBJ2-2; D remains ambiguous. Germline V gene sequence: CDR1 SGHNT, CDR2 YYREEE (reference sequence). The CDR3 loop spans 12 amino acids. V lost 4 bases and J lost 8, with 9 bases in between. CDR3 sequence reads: CASSLTLGELFF. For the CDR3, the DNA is TGTGCCAGCAGCCTGACTTTGGGGGAGCTGTTTTTT.

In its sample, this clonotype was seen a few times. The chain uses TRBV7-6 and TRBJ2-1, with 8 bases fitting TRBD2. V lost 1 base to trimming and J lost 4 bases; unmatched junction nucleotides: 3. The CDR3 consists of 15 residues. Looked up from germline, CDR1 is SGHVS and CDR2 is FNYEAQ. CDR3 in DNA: TGTGCCAGCAGCTTAGGCGGGGGGCGATACAATGAGCAGTTCTTC. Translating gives CASSLGGGRYNEQFF.

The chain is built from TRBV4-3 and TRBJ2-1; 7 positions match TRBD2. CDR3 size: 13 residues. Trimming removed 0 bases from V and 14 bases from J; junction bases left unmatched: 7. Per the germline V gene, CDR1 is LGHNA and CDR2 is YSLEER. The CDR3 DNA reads TGCGCCAGCAGCCAAGATCGAGCGGGGAGGGAGTTCTTC. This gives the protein CASSQDRAGREFF.

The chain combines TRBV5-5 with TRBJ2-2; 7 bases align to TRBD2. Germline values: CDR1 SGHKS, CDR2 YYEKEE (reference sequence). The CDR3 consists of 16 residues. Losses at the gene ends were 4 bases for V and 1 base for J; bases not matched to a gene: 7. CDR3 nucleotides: TGTGCCAGCAGCGCGACTAGCCCCTTGAACACCGGGGAGCTGTTTTTT. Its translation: CASSATSPLNTGELFF.

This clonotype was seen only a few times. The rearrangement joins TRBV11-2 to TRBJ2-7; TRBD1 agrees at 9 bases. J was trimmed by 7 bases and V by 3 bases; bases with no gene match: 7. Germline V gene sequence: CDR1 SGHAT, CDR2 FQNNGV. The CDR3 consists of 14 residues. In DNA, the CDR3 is TGTGCCAGCAGCTTTGGACAGGGGTGGTGGGAGCAGTACTTC. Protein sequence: CASSFGQGWWEQYF.

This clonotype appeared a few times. CDR3 DNA sequence: TGTGCCAGCAGTTCTAAGGGACTAGCCAAAGAGACCCAGTACTTC. Translated, it gives CASSSKGLAKETQYF. The chain carries TRBV27 and TRBJ2-5; 9 bases fit TRBD2. The length of the CDR3 is 15 residues. Unmatched junction bases numbered 6, after V lost 4 bases and J lost 3 bases. CDR1 is MNHEY and CDR2 is SMNVEV in the germline V gene (reference sequence).

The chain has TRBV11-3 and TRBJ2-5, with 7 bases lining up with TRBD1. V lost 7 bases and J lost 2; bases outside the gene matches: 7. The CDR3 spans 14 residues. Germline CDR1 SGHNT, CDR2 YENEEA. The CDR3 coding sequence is TGTGCCAGCACCCAGGGGGTTGAGCAAGAGACCCAGTACTTC. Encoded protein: CASTQGVEQETQYF.